This TCR beta chain was captured in a study of STAT5B mutations in CD4+ large granular lymphocyte leukemia. At the level of the study: Among healthy donors, a particular HLA allele went with more CDR3 'QG' motifs.

Per the germline V gene, CDR1 is MNHNS and CDR2 is SASEGT. Germline trimming cut 6 bases from V and 7 bases from J; bases unmatched to any gene: 4. This CDR3 is 14 amino acids long. The method was immunoSEQ multiplex PCR; TCRdb's version includes in-frame clones alone and lacks a portion of them. The sample holds about 37,000 clones, about 70% seen once. This receptor was identified in a human donor in good health. V and J are TRBV6-1 and TRBJ2-1; 12 positions match TRBD1. Input material: CD4+ T cells from blood buffy coats. The CDR3 reads CASSGTGGGNEQFF. The CDR3 coding sequence is TGTGCCAGCAGCGGGACAGGGGGCGGGAATGAGCAGTTCTTC.